The 15 T cell receptor beta chains presented below share a single source sample, sequenced in a study of neoadjuvant anti-PD-1 for oral cavity cancer. This sample's time point: after neoadjuvant nivolumab, at surgical resection. Method: immunoSEQ multiplex PCR; TCRdb's copy keeps in-frame clones and lacks some. The sample carries some 22,000 clones, about 30% recorded once. This sample comprised tumor tissue, obtained after nivolumab (anti-PD-1) treatment. All receptors come from a person aged 35 to 85 with oral cavity squamous cell carcinoma.

The chain employs TRBV11-2 and TRBJ2-2, with 7 positions matching TRBD2. The germline gives CDR1 SGHAT, CDR2 FQNNGV. This CDR3 is built from 15 residues. With V trimmed by 5 bases and J by 6 bases, 9 bases remained unmatched. The CDR3: CASSRMAGEAGELFF. The DNA of the CDR3 is TGTGCCAGCAGCCGGATGGCGGGAGAGGCCGGGGAGCTGTTTTTT.

This clone appeared a few times. The CDR3 sequence: CASGSGEALHQPQHF. CDR3 DNA sequence: TGTGCCAGTGGGTCAGGGGAGGCCCTCCATCAGCCCCAGCATTTT. The gene calls are TRBV19 and TRBJ1-5, with D perhaps TRBD1 (6 bases). V was cut by 8 bases and J by 5 bases, with 19 bases left in between. The CDR3 contains 15 residues. The germline CDR1 and CDR2 sequences are LNHDA and SQIVND (reference sequence).

This clone was seen more than once but under ten times. The chain combines TRBV4-1 with TRBJ1-3, with D possibly matching TRBD1 (5 bases). The V end lost 3 bases, the J end lost 4 bases, and 16 bases lay between the germline ends. The CDR3 has 16 amino acids. Germline loops: CDR1 MGHRA, CDR2 YSYEKL. CDR3 nucleotide sequence: TGCGCCAGCAGCCATCCATCTGGACATTCGGGAAACACCATATATTTT. This gives the protein CASSHPSGHSGNTIYF.

The table lists this clone with many counts. V gene TRBV7-9 combines with J gene TRBJ2-5, with a possible D match to TRBD2 (6 bases). The V and J ends lost 5 bases and 4 bases respectively, with 20 bases between them. Germline V lookup: CDR1 SEHNR, CDR2 FQNEAQ (reference sequence). The CDR3 has 16 residues. The chain's CDR3 is CASSKARDWSLETQYF. As DNA, the CDR3 is TGTGCCAGCAGCAAGGCCCGGGACTGGAGCCTAGAGACCCAGTACTTC.

The V and J genes are TRBV7-6 and TRBJ2-6, with D possibly matching TRBD1 (5 bases). The CDR3 loop spans 21 amino acids. Trimming took off 2 bases at V and 0 bases at J, with 23 bases between the two ends. From germline, CDR1 is SGHVS and CDR2 FNYEAQ. CDR3 bases: TGTGCCAGCAGCTTATTCGGAAGACAGCCCTATTATCTCTCTGGGGCCAACGTCCTGACTTTC. This translates into CASSLFGRQPYYLSGANVLTF.

The V call is TRBV11-1, the J call TRBJ2-3; the D gene is possibly TRBD1 (5 bases). This CDR3 region has 14 residues. V lost 5 bases and J 0 bases, leaving 9 bases between the germline ends. The germline V gene encodes CDR1 SGHAT and CDR2 FQDESV (reference sequence). The CDR3 spells CASSQQGSTDTQYF. CDR3 bases: TGTGCCAGCAGCCAGCAGGGTAGCACAGATACGCAGTATTTT.

The CDR3 spells CASTAGRGMVGTQYF. In DNA, the CDR3 is TGTGCCAGCACCGCAGGGCGGGGCATGGTCGGGACCCAGTACTTC. The rearrangement joins TRBV7-9 to TRBJ2-5, with a possible D match to TRBD2 (6 bases). The CDR3 spans 15 residues. The germline V gene encodes CDR1 SEHNR and CDR2 FQNEAQ (reference sequence). The ends were cut back, 7 bases at V and 7 bases at J, with 22 bases in the middle.

J is TRBJ1-5 and V is TRBV2; no clear D gene. V was cut by 0 bases and J by 2 bases, with 8 bases left in between. CDR1 is SNHLY and CDR2 is FYNNEI in the germline V gene. The CDR3 is 15 amino acids. CDR3 sequence reads: CASSEARSGNQPQHF. DNA of the CDR3: TGTGCCAGCAGTGAAGCGAGGTCAGGCAATCAGCCCCAGCATTTT.

The V gene is TRBV6-1, the J gene TRBJ2-2; D is perhaps TRBD1 (6 bases). The CDR3 contains 15 residues. Germline assignment: CDR1 MNHNS and CDR2 SASEGT. Trimming stripped 8 bases from V and 0 bases from J, with 13 bases between. The CDR3 region has the DNA TGTGCCAGCCAAATTACAGGGACGAACACCGGGGAGCTGTTTTTT. This codes for CASQITGTNTGELFF.

The chain joins TRBV30 to TRBJ1-3; D is possibly TRBD1 (6 bases). The germline V gene encodes CDR1 GTSNPN and CDR2 SVGIG (reference sequence). The CDR3 totals 15 residues. V was cut by 7 bases and J by 2 bases, with 18 bases left in between. The CDR3 DNA reads as TGTGCCTACAAGCGGGGGCGCCTTCCTGGAAACACCATATATTTT. Translation gives CAYKRGRLPGNTIYF. The variable domain in full, with the rest retrieved from reference TRBV30 and TRBJ1-3, is SQTIHQWPATLVQPVGSPLSLECTVEGTSNPNLYWYRQAAGRGLQLLFYSVGIGQISSEVPQNLSASRPQDRQFILSSKKLLLSDSGFYLCAYKRGRLPGNTIYFGEGSWLTVV.

The chain joins TRBV10-3 to TRBJ2-1, with 7 nucleotides matching TRBD2. The CDR3 spans 16 residues. Germline V gene data show CDR1 as ENHRY and CDR2 as SYGVKD. Trimming cost V 6 bases and J 0 bases; bases outside gene matches: 8. DNA for the CDR3: TGTGCCATCAGCGGGACGCGGGAGAGCTCCTACAATGAGCAGTTCTTC. Its protein product is CAISGTRESSYNEQFF.

This clone ranks as medium-sized. This chain uses TRBV27 with TRBJ2-2; D gene ambiguous. This CDR3 is built from 13 residues. Per the germline V gene, CDR1 is MNHEY and CDR2 is SMNVEV (reference sequence). V lost 2 bases and J 4 bases, leaving 5 bases between the germline ends. In DNA form, the CDR3 reads TGTGCCAGCAGTTTACTCCCCACCGGGGAGCTGTTTTTT. Amino acid sequence: CASSLLPTGELFF.

The chain couples TRBV7-9 to TRBJ2-7; 10 bases fit TRBD1. The J segment lost 3 bases and the V segment lost 8 bases, leaving 16 bases of the junction unmatched. The CDR3 totals 17 residues. CDR1 and CDR2 from the germline V gene are SEHNR and FQNEAQ (reference sequence). CDR3 sequence: CASGGQGVTLGFYEQYF. In DNA form, the CDR3 reads TGTGCCAGCGGTGGACAGGGGGTAACCCTGGGATTCTACGAGCAGTACTTC.

This clone was seen ten or more times. V gene TRBV28 combines with J gene TRBJ1-2; no firm D call. Trimming removed 5 bases from V and 4 bases from J, with 8 bases in between. This CDR3 has 12 residues. The V gene's germline CDR1 is MDHEN and CDR2 SYDVKM. The CDR3 is CASSPSLYGYTF. The DNA for the CDR3 is TGTGCCAGCAGTCCCTCTCTCTATGGCTACACCTTC.

The V and J genes are TRBV6-6 and TRBJ1-1; D is uncertain. The CDR3 is 11 amino acids. In germline, CDR1 is MNHNY, CDR2 SVGAGI (reference sequence). The V end lost 4 bases, the J end lost 5 bases, and 5 bases lay between the germline ends. This CDR3 is CASSFRTEAFF. In nucleotides, the CDR3 is TGTGCCAGCAGTTTTCGAACTGAAGCTTTCTTT.